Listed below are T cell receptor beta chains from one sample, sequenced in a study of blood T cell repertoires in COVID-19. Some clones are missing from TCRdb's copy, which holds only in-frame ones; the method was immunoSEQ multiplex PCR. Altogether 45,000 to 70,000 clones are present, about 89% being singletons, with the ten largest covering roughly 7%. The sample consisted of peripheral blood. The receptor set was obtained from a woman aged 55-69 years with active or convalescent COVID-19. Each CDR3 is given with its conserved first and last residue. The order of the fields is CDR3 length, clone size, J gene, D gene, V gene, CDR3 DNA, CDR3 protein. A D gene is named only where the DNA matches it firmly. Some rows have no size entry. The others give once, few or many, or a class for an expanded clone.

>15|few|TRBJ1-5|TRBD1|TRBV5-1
TGCGCCAGCAGCTTGGGAGGGACAGGAGCTTCGCCCCAGCATTTT
CASSLGGTGASPQHF
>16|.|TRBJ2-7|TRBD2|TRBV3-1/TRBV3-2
TGTGCCAGCAGCCGGACGCGAACTAGCGGGAATAACGAGCAGTACTTC
CASSRTRTSGNNEQYF
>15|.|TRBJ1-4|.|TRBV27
TGTGCCAGCAAAGCCCGGGAGTACCCCGAGGAAAAACTGTTTTTT
CASKAREYPEEKLFF
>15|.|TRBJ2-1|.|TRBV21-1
TGTGCCAGCCGACTCTTATTCGACGTACACGATGAGCAGTTCTTC
CASRLLFDVHDEQFF
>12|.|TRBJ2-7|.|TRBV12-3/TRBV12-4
TGTGCCAGCAGTACTAGTACCTACGAGCAGTACTTC
CASSTSTYEQYF
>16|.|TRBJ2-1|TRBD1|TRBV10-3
TGTGCCATCAGTGGGGCAGGGGGCCGATCCTACAATGAGCAGTTCTTC
CAISGAGGRSYNEQFF
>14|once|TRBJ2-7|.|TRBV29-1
TGCAGCGTTGAAGGAATAGGAGGCTCTAACGAGCAGTACTTC
CSVEGIGGSNEQYF
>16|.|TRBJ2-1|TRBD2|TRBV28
TGTGCCAGCAGTTCGTCCGGGACTAGCGGCTTCAATGAGCAGTTCTTC
CASSSSGTSGFNEQFF
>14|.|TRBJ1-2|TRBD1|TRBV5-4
TGTGCCAGCAGTCCCGGGACAGGGGTCTATGGCTACACCTTC
CASSPGTGVYGYTF
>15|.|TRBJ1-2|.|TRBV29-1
TGCAGCGTTGAAACGGGCGAGGGAGATAACTATGGCTACACCTTC
CSVETGEGDNYGYTF
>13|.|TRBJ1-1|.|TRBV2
TGTGCCAGCAGTGAATTGTACAGCCCTGAAGCTTTCTTT
CASSELYSPEAFF
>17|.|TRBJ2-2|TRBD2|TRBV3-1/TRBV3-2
TGTGCCAGCAGCCCCCTAGCGGGGGCGGCGAACACCGGGGAGCTGTTTTTT
CASSPLAGAANTGELFF
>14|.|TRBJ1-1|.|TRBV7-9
TGTGCCAGCAGCATAGGCACCTCGGGGACTGAAGCTTTCTTT
CASSIGTSGTEAFF
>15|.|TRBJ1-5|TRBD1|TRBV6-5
TGTGCCAGCAGGAGGAACAGGGGTGACAATCAGCCCCAGCATTTT
CASRRNRGDNQPQHF
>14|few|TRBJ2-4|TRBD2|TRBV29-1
TGCAGCGTTGAAGGAGCGGGAGGTAAAAACATTCAGTACTTC
CSVEGAGGKNIQYF
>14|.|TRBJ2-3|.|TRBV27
TGTGCCAGCAGTACTTCCAGGGGGGAAGATACGCAGTATTTT
CASSTSRGEDTQYF
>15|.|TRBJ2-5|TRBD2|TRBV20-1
TGCAGTGCTAGTCCCTTGGCGGGGGAGCAAGAGACCCAGTACTTC
CSASPLAGEQETQYF
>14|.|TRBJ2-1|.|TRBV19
TGTGCCAGTAAGGAGGGAATCTCCTACAATGAGCAGTTCTTC
CASKEGISYNEQFF
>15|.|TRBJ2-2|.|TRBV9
TGTGCCAGCAGCGTAGACTCGGTTAGCACCGGGGAGCTGTTTTTT
CASSVDSVSTGELFF
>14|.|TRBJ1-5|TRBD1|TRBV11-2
TGTGCCAGCAGTCTGGGACAGGGCCGGCAGCCCCAGCATTTT
CASSLGQGRQPQHF
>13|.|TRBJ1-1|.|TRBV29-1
TGCAGCGTTGAGTTCCGTCTGAACACTGAAGCTTTCTTT
CSVEFRLNTEAFF
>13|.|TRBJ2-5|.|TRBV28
TGTGCCAGCAGTTTGGGGGGACAAGAGACCCAGTACTTC
CASSLGGQETQYF
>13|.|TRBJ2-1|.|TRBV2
TGTGCCAGCAGTGTACGATTGAGCGACGAGCAGTTCTTC
CASSVRLSDEQFF
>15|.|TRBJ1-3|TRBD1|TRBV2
TGTGCCAGCAGGAAGGACAGGGGGCCGCCTAACACCATATATTTT
CASRKDRGPPNTIYF
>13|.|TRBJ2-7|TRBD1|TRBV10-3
TGTGCCATCAGCCTGGGACAGGGGGAGGAGCAGTACTTC
CAISLGQGEEQYF
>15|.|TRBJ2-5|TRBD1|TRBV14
TGTGCCAGCAGCCAATTACAGGGGGCCGGGGAGACCCAGTACTTC
CASSQLQGAGETQYF
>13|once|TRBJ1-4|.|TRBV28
TGTGCCAGCCTCGTGGGAGGTTCGAGTCAACTGTTTTTT
CASLVGGSSQLFF
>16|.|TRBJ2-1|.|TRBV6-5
TGTGCCAGCAGTTACTCGGGACGGGGGACGCACAATGAGCAGTTCTTC
CASSYSGRGTHNEQFF
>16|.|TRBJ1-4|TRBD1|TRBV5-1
TGCGCCAGCAGCTTGGGCGGGACAGGGGGCGGTGAAAAACTGTTTTTT
CASSLGGTGGGEKLFF
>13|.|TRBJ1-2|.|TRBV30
TGTGCCTGGAGTGAGGCAGGTGACTATGGCTACACCTTC
CAWSEAGDYGYTF
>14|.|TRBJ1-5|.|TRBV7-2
TGTGCCAGCAGCTTATCGGCAGGGGAACAGCCCCAGCATTTT
CASSLSAGEQPQHF
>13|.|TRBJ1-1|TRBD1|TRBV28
TGTGCCAGCACCCGGACAGGGGTGTTCGAGGCTTTCTTT
CASTRTGVFEAFF
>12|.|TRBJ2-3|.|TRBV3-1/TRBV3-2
TGTGCCAGCAGCCAAGACGGGGATACGCAGTATTTT
CASSQDGDTQYF
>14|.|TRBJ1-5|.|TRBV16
TGTGCCAGCAGCCCTTGGGGGGGGGATCAGCCCCAGCATTTT
CASSPWGGDQPQHF
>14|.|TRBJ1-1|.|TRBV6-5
TGTGCCAGCAGTTACAGAACGGTGAACACTGAAGCTTTCTTT
CASSYRTVNTEAFF
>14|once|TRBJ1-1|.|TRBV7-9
TGTGCCAGCAGCTTAGATGGGCAGGTTGTTGAAGCTTTCTTT
CASSLDGQVVEAFF
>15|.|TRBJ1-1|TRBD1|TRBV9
TGTGCCAGCAGCCCCCGCGGACAGGGGAACACTGAAGCTTTCTTT
CASSPRGQGNTEAFF
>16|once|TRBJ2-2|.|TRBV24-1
TGTGCCACCAGTGATTTTGTCCCCGGGGTGACCGGGGAGCTGTTTTTT
CATSDFVPGVTGELFF
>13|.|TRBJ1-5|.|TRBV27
TGTGCCAGCAGTTTAAAGGGGGATCAGCCCCAGCATTTT
CASSLKGDQPQHF
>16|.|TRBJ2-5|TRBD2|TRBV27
TGTGCCAGCATGAGACTAGCGGGGGCCTACCAAGAGACCCAGTACTTC
CASMRLAGAYQETQYF
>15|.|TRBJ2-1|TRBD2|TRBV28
TGTGCCAGCGCGTGGGGGGGGAGCTCCTACAATGAGCAGTTCTTC
CASAWGGSSYNEQFF
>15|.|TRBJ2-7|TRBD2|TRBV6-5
TGTGCCAGCACTATCACAACCGGGGGGGTGGGCGAGCAGTACTTC
CASTITTGGVGEQYF
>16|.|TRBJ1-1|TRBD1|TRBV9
TGTGCCAGCAGCGCTCCCCCACAGGGGGGGAACACTGAAGCTTTCTTT
CASSAPPQGGNTEAFF
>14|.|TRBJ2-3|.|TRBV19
TGTGCCAGTAGTATAGCGGGGAGCACAGATACGCAGTATTTT
CASSIAGSTDTQYF
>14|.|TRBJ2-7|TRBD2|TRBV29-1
TGCAGCGGTATCCCTAGCGGGAGCTCCTACGAGCAGTACTTC
CSGIPSGSSYEQYF
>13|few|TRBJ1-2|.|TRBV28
TGTGCCAGCAGTTTAAATAACGTCGGGGGCTACACCTTC
CASSLNNVGGYTF
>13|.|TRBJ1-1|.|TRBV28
TGTGCCAGCATCCGGACAGCACCCCATGAAGCTTTCTTT
CASIRTAPHEAFF